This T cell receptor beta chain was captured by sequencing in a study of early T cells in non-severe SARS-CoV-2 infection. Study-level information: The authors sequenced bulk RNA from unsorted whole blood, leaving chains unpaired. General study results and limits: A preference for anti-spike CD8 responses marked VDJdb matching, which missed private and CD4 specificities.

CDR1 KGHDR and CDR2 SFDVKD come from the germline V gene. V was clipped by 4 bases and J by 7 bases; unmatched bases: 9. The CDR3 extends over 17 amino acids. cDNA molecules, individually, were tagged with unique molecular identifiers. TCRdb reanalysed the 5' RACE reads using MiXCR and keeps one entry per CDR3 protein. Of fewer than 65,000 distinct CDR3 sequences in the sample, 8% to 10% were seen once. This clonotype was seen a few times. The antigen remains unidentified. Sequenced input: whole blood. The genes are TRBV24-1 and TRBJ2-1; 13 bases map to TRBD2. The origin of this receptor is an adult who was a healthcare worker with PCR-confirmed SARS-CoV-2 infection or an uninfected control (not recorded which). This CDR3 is CATSEPPTSGGRNEQFF. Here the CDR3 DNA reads TGTGCCACCAGTGAACCGCCGACTAGCGGGGGGCGGAATGAGCAGTTCTTC.